This T cell receptor beta chain comes out of a study of T cell responses to AZD1222 COVID-19 vaccine. Libraries were prepared by immunoSEQ multiplex PCR; TCRdb keeps only in-frame clonotypes and omits some of them. This table has about 84,000 clones, around 90% appearing once. The CDR3 loop spans 15 amino acids. J gave up 9 bases and V 4 bases, and 12 bases lay outside the gene matches. This receptor was identified in an adult who received the AZD1222 COVID-19 vaccine. The input for sequencing was peripheral blood, taken 28 days after the second AZD1222 dose. The chain joins TRBV5-3 to TRBJ1-5; 8 bases fit TRBD1. TRBV5-3 is reported as an ORF; its role is uncertain. Here the CDR3 DNA reads TGTGCCAGAAGCCGGCCCAGGACAGGGTTTAGGCCCCAGCATTTT. This encodes CARSRPRTGFRPQHF.